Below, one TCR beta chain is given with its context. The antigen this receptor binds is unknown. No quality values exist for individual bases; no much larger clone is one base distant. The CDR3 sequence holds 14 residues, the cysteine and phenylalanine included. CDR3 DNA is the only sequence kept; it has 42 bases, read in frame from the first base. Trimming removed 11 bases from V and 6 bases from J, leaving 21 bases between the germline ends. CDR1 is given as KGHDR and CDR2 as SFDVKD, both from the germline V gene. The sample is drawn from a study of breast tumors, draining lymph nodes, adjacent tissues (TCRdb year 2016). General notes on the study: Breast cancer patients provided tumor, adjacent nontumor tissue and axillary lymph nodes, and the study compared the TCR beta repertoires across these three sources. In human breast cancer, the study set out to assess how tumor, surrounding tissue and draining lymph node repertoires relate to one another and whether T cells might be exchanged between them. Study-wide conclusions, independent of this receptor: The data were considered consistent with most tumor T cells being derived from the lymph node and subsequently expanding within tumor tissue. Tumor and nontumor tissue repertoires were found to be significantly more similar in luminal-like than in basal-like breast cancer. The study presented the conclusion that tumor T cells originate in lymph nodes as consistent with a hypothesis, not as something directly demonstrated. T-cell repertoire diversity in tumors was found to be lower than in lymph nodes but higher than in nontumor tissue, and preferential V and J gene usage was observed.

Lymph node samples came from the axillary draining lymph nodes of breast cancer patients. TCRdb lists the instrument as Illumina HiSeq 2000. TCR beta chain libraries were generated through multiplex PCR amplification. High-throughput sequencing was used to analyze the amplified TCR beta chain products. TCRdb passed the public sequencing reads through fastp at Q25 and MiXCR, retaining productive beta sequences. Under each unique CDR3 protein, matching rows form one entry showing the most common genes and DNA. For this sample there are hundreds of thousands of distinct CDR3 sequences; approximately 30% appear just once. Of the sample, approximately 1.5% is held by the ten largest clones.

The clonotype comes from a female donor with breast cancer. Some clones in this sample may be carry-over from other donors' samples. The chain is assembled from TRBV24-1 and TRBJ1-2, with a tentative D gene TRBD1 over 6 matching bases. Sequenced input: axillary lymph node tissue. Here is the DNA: TGTGCCAGCTCGCAAGCGGCCAGGGGTAATGGCTACACCTTC. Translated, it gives CASSQAARGNGYTF.